The present T cell receptor (beta chain) was sequenced within a study of monozygotic twins with inflammatory bowel disease. Points from the study as a whole: Differing T cell subtypes remained indistinguishable.

Germline CDR1 reads SEHNR; CDR2 reads FQNEAQ (reference sequence). The CDR3 contains 15 residues. On this clonotype: The target antigen is unknown.

TCRdb re-called the 5' RACE reads and shows each CDR3 protein once, DNA omitted. This listing includes approximately 85,000 distinct CDR3 sequences. Material for sequencing was blood. The rearrangement links TRBV7-9 to TRBJ1-4. The TCR comes from a human donor with ulcerative colitis or Crohn's disease, or a healthy co-twin of an affected twin (not recorded which). The CDR3 loop reads CASSPLAGLNGKLFF.